Each of the 9 T cell receptor beta chains below was sequenced from the same sample in a study of CD8+ T cells in alopecia areata. Treatment here: oral pan-JAK inhibitor, 5-10 mg twice daily. Following RNA extraction, reverse transcription yielded cDNA that acted as the sequencing template. Generated by immunoSEQ multiplex PCR, the TCRdb table keeps only in-frame clones and is missing some. In the table there are some 200,000 clones, more than 55% of which are singletons. Material: CD4+ T cells sorted from blood, obtained at week 4, from a patient treated with tofacitinib. These receptors came from a human donor with alopecia areata.

This clone was recorded only once. This rearrangement joins TRBV4-2 to TRBJ2-7, with 12 bases that match TRBD2. Trimming at V came to 1 base and at J to 4 bases, leaving 8 bases not matched to a gene. Germline CDR1 LGHNA, CDR2 YNFKEQ. The CDR3 extends over 17 amino acids. The CDR3 reads CASSQGTSGISDYEQYF. The CDR3, as DNA: TGTGCCAGCAGCCAAGGGACTAGCGGGATCTCCGATTACGAGCAGTACTTC.

In DNA form, the CDR3 reads TGTGCCAGCAGTGACCGGGTCAACACCGGGGAGCTGTTTTTT. Protein product: CASSDRVNTGELFF. The chain recombines TRBV25-1 with TRBJ2-2; no definite D call. Trimming took off 3 bases at V and 2 bases at J, with 7 bases between the two ends. This CDR3 has 14 residues. Germline V gene lookup returns CDR1 MGHDK and CDR2 SYGVNS.

V usage is TRBV5-1 and J usage is TRBJ2-5; possibly TRBD2 for D (6 bases). V was trimmed by 4 bases and J by 0 bases, leaving 7 bases between them. This CDR3 comprises 13 residues. CDR1 is SGHRS and CDR2 is YFSETQ in the germline V gene. In DNA, the CDR3 is TGCGCCAGCAGCCGGGGGTACCAAGAGACCCAGTACTTC. It is translated as CASSRGYQETQYF.

The chain links TRBV18 to TRBJ1-1; D remains ambiguous. Germline V lookup: CDR1 KGHSH, CDR2 LQKENI. Trimming pared 2 bases from V and 2 bases from J, leaving 9 bases between. The CDR3 has 14 amino acids. The CDR3 spells CASSPDVANTEAFF. CDR3 DNA: TGTGCCAGCTCACCAGACGTAGCTAACACTGAAGCTTTCTTT.

The chain recombines TRBV7-8 with TRBJ1-6; D ambiguous. Germline assignment: CDR1 SGHVS and CDR2 FQNEAQ. This CDR3 is built from 12 residues. V lost 3 bases and J 7 bases, leaving 4 bases between the germline ends. CDR3 in amino acids: CASSFQNSPLHF. For the CDR3, the DNA is TGTGCCAGCAGCTTTCAAAATTCACCCCTCCACTTT.

This rearrangement joins TRBV30 to TRBJ2-7; possibly TRBD1 or TRBD2 for D (6 bases each). In germline, CDR1 is GTSNPN, CDR2 SVGIG (reference sequence). This CDR3 region has 15 residues. Trimming took off 2 bases at V and 0 bases at J, with 14 bases between the two ends. DNA of the CDR3: TGTGCCTGGAGTAGGGGCGGGACAATCTCCTACGAGCAGTACTTC. Amino acid sequence: CAWSRGGTISYEQYF.

This clone has only a few counts. Other DNA sequences in this sample translate to the same CDR3. The genes are TRBV7-2 and TRBJ2-3; the D is unclear. CDR1 is SGHTA, CDR2 FQGNSA, per germline. V lost 4 bases, J lost 4 bases, and 6 bases lay in between. CDR3 length: 12 residues. This CDR3 is CASSSWADTQYF. CDR3 coding DNA: TGTGCCAGCAGCTCCTGGGCAGATACGCAGTATTTT.

This clone was seen more than once but under ten times. The chain joins TRBV5-4 to TRBJ2-5; a weak D match, TRBD2 (5 bases). Germline V CDR1 and CDR2: SGHNT, YYREEE (reference sequence). CDR3 length: 14 amino acids. Trimming stripped 2 bases from V and 1 base from J, with 9 bases between. The CDR3 is CASSLRGSQETQYF. Written as DNA, the CDR3 is TGTGCCAGCAGCTTACGTGGGAGCCAAGAGACCCAGTACTTC.

J is TRBJ2-3 and V is TRBV2, with 8 bases that match TRBD2. The CDR3 spans 14 residues. Per the germline V gene, CDR1 is SNHLY and CDR2 is FYNNEI. V dropped 5 bases and J dropped 1; count of bases not matched to a gene: 2. DNA for the CDR3: TGTGCCAGCAGTCCGGGAGGGGGCACAGATACGCAGTATTTT. Protein: CASSPGGGTDTQYF.